The 25 T cell receptor beta chains in this list originate from one sample, sequenced in a study of blood T cells in healthy people across ages. Next came a second PCR, run for roughly 6 to 11 cycles, which used a sample-barcoded 5' primer along with a J-beta primer mix. TCRdb passed the 5' RACE reads through MiXCR, listing each CDR3 protein once. Of around 1,600,000 distinct CDR3 sequences listed, 42% are singletons. Sequenced material: blood. The origin of the receptors is a woman aged 18-30 years in good health.

V usage is TRBV2 and J usage is TRBJ1-5; D unclear. V was trimmed by 3 bases and J by 3 bases, leaving 9 bases between them. Germline CDR1 reads SNHLY; CDR2 reads FYNNEI. CDR3 length: 14 amino acids. CDR3 loop: CASSDILINQPQHF. The CDR3 coding sequence is TGTGCCAGCAGTGATATCTTGATCAATCAGCCCCAGCATTTT.

The V gene is TRBV20-1, the J gene TRBJ2-1; 10 nucleotides line up with TRBD2. After removal of 1 base from V and 4 bases from J, the junction contained 4 bases not matched to a gene. From germline, CDR1 is DFQATT and CDR2 SNEGSKA (reference sequence). CDR3 length: 15 residues. CDR3 nucleotide sequence: TGCAGTGCTAGAGTTTGGACTAGCGGTTACAATGAGCAGTTCTTC. Encoded protein: CSARVWTSGYNEQFF.

A note on this clonotype: At one end, the junction sequence differs from germline, possibly due to a read error. The chain recombines TRBV20-1 with TRBJ2-1; D gene unclear. The germline V gene encodes CDR1 DFQATT and CDR2 SNEGSKA (reference sequence). This CDR3 comprises 14 residues. The chain's CDR3 is CSAFARSSHNEQFF. The CDR3 nucleotides are TGCAGTGCTTTTGCTCGCAGCTCCCACAATGAGCAGTTCTTC.

The chain has TRBV24-1 and TRBJ2-3; possibly TRBD1 for D (6 bases). V lost 4 bases and J lost 11, with 9 bases in between. This CDR3 has 11 amino acids. Germline V gene lookup returns CDR1 KGHDR and CDR2 SFDVKD. The CDR3 here is CATSETGQQYF. CDR3 nucleotides: TGTGCCACCAGTGAAACGGGACAGCAGTATTTT.

CDR3 protein: CASSQDLPRTGGWKTEAFF. The DNA of the CDR3 is TGCGCCAGCAGCCAAGATCTACCGCGGACAGGGGGCTGGAAAACTGAAGCTTTCTTT. J is TRBJ1-1 and V is TRBV4-1, with TRBD1 matching over 11 bases. The CDR3 extends over 19 amino acids. V dropped 0 bases and J dropped 5; count of bases not matched to a gene: 14. Germline values: CDR1 MGHRA, CDR2 YSYEKL.

This clonotype came up many times. The rearrangement joins TRBV20-1 to TRBJ2-3; the match to TRBD1 covers 8 bases. The V segment lost 3 bases and the J segment 5 bases; nucleotides outside the gene matches: 10. CDR3 length: 15 residues. Germline CDR1 reads DFQATT; CDR2 reads SNEGSKA (reference sequence). The CDR3 nucleotides are TGCAGTGCTAGTGGCGGGGCAGGGGGCTTAGATACGCAGTATTTT. Amino acid sequence: CSASGGAGGLDTQYF.

Notes on this clonotype: Since a much larger clone is just one base distant, this may be a read error. The chain links TRBV4-1 to TRBJ2-5, with a weak D call TRBD1 (5 bases). Near its end, the DNA agrees better with TRBJ2-7, so the J call may be wrong. The germline V gene encodes CDR1 MGHRA and CDR2 YSYEKL. The CDR3 contains 18 residues. CDR3 residues: CASSQEVVIQKGSYEQYF. As DNA, the CDR3 is TGCGCCAGCAGCCAAGAAGTAGTGATACAAAAGGGGTCCTACGAGCAGTACTTC.

The chain carries TRBV25-1 and TRBJ2-1, with D possibly matching TRBD2 (6 bases). The CDR3 totals 13 residues. CDR1 is MGHDK and CDR2 is SYGVNS in the germline V gene. The germline V and J ends were trimmed by 4 bases and 13 bases, with 17 bases remaining between them. CDR3 protein: CASSGRDQETQFF. The CDR3 DNA reads as TGTGCCAGCAGTGGGCGGGACCAAGAGACCCAGTTCTTC. Filled out from reference TRBV25-1 and TRBJ2-1, the complete variable domain reads EADIYQTPRYLVIGTGKKITLECSQTMGHDKMYWYQQDPGMELHLIHYSYGVNSTEKGDLSSESTVSRIRTEHFPLTLESARPSHTSQYLCASSGRDQETQFFGPGTRLTVL.

This clonotype has only a few counts. The V gene is TRBV27, the J gene TRBJ1-5, with D perhaps matching TRBD1 (6 bases). In germline, CDR1 is MNHEY, CDR2 SMNVEV (reference sequence). The V end was cut by 5 bases, the J end by 3 bases, with 20 bases between. This CDR3 has 17 amino acids. Here the CDR3 reads CASSPLPGTINNQPQHF. CDR3 DNA sequence: TGTGCCAGCAGTCCCCTACCCGGGACAATTAACAATCAGCCCCAGCATTTT.

This clonotype was seen a handful of times. This rearrangement joins TRBV20-1 to TRBJ1-5; 7 bases align to TRBD1. CDR1 and CDR2 from the germline V gene are DFQATT and SNEGSKA (reference sequence). This CDR3 spans 16 amino acids. V was pared by 3 bases and J by 5 bases, with 13 bases of the junction left unmatched. The DNA for the CDR3 is TGCAGTGCTAGCCCTTTAACGGGACAGACATATCAGCCCCAGCATTTT. It encodes CSASPLTGQTYQPQHF.

This sequence joins TRBV28 and TRBJ1-1; 7 bases map to TRBD1. The J segment lost 11 bases and the V segment lost 3 bases, leaving 9 bases of the junction unmatched. Germline lookup yields CDR1 MDHEN and CDR2 SYDVKM. The CDR3 contains 13 residues. In nucleotides, the CDR3 is TGTGCCAGCAGTTTTCTTGCCAGGGGGAACGCTTTCTTT. Translated: CASSFLARGNAFF. Filled out from reference TRBV28 and TRBJ1-1, the complete variable domain reads DVKVTQSSRYLVKRTGEKVFLECVQDMDHENMFWYRQDPGLGLRLIYFSYDVKMKEKGDIPEGYSVSREKKERFSLILESASTNQTSMYLCASSFLARGNAFFGQGTRLTVV.

This chain links TRBV20-1 with TRBJ1-1; unclear D gene. Germline-derived CDR1 and CDR2 are DFQATT and SNEGSKA (reference sequence). The V end lost 7 bases, the J end lost 4 bases, and 13 bases lay between the germline ends. This CDR3 comprises 12 residues. This CDR3 reads CSGLQRSTEAFF. As DNA, the CDR3 is TGCAGTGGTCTACAGAGAAGCACTGAAGCTTTCTTT.

CDR3 protein: CASSPLADNTGELFF. The CDR3 nucleotides are TGTGCCAGCAGCCCGCTAGCGGATAACACCGGGGAGCTGTTTTTT. This sequence joins TRBV12-3 or TRBV12-4 and TRBJ2-2; 7 nucleotides match TRBD2. After removal of 6 bases from V and 2 bases from J, the junction contained 6 bases not matched to a gene. There are 15 residues in the CDR3.

Concerning this clonotype: Compared with germline, one end of the junction differs, possibly owing to a read error. V and J are TRBV20-1 and TRBJ1-1, with TRBD1 matching 9 bases. Germline V gives CDR1 DFQATT, CDR2 SNEGSKA (reference sequence). This CDR3 comprises 13 residues. CDR3 bases: TGCAGGGCTAGGACAGGGGAAAACACTGAAGCTTTCTTT. This sequence encodes CRARTGENTEAFF.

The chain combines TRBV4-1 with TRBJ1-2, with D possibly being TRBD1 (6 bases). The CDR3 sequence is 15 residues long. Germline CDR1 MGHRA, CDR2 YSYEKL. Trimming took 2 bases from V and 4 from J, leaving 14 bases between them. The DNA for the CDR3 is TGCGCCAGCAGCCAATCAAGACAGGCGGCCTATGGCTACACCTTC. The encoded protein is CASSQSRQAAYGYTF.

V usage is TRBV7-2 and J usage is TRBJ1-2; D gene ambiguous. Trimming left V 6 bases short and J 8 bases short, with 19 bases between. The germline gives CDR1 SGHTA, CDR2 FQGNSA. The CDR3 is made up of 14 amino acids. The CDR3 loop is CASSSRVVGYGYTF. CDR3 coding DNA: TGTGCCAGCAGTTCGAGGGTCGTGGGTTACGGCTACACCTTC. Using reference TRBV7-2 and TRBJ1-2 for the parts outside the CDR3, the full variable domain is GAGVSQSPSNKVTEKGKDVELRCDPISGHTALYWYRQSLGQGLEFLIYFQGNSAPDKSGLPSDRFSAERTGGSVSTLTIQRTQQEDSAVYLCASSSRVVGYGYTFGSGTRLTVV.

The chain is built from TRBV20-1 and TRBJ2-1; 12 nucleotides align to TRBD2. Unmatched junction bases numbered 15, after V lost 3 bases and J lost 9 bases. The germline V gene encodes CDR1 DFQATT and CDR2 SNEGSKA (reference sequence). CDR3 length: 17 amino acids. CDR3 nucleotides: TGCAGTGCTAGTGGGACTAGCGGGCGACTACTCCCTAGTGAGCAGTTCTTC. Translation: CSASGTSGRLLPSEQFF.

As concerns this clonotype: At one end, the junction sequence differs from germline, possibly due to a read error. The V gene is TRBV6-2 or TRBV6-3, the J gene TRBJ1-2, with 7 bases lining up with TRBD1. The CDR3 contains 15 residues. Germline V gene lookup returns CDR1 MNHEY and CDR2 SVGEGT. The chain's CDR3 is CACSYDRVSTNGYTF. CDR3 coding DNA: TGTGCCTGCAGTTACGACAGGGTTTCCACTAATGGCTACACCTTC.

This clonotype was found a few times. The rearrangement links TRBV7-9 to TRBJ2-1; D is uncertain. Between the trimmed V and J ends, which lost 5 bases and 6 bases, there was a span of 11 bases. Germline CDR1 reads SEHNR; CDR2 reads FQNEAQ (reference sequence). This CDR3 spans 13 amino acids. CDR3 in amino acids: CASSPGYPNEQFF. The CDR3 DNA sequence: TGTGCCAGCAGCCCAGGTTATCCCAATGAGCAGTTCTTC.

This clonotype was seen a few times. J is TRBJ2-3 and V is TRBV20-1, with D possibly matching TRBD2 (5 bases). CDR3 length equals 11 residues. Trimming removed 5 bases at V and 8 bases at J, with 11 bases between. CDR1 is DFQATT and CDR2 is SNEGSKA in the germline V gene (reference sequence). In nucleotides, the CDR3 is TGCAGTGCTCGACCTGCGGGTACGCAGTATTTT. Its translation: CSARPAGTQYF.

V and J are TRBV20-1 and TRBJ2-5; 7 bases align to TRBD1. The CDR3 loop spans 13 amino acids. Germline V gives CDR1 DFQATT, CDR2 SNEGSKA (reference sequence). The ends lost 3 bases at V and 11 bases at J; junction bases unmatched: 12. The CDR3 loop is CSARPLQGSEQYF. The CDR3 bases are TGCAGTGCTAGGCCCCTACAGGGGAGTGAGCAGTACTTC.

This clonotype has a handful of counts. V and J are TRBV6-2 or TRBV6-3 and TRBJ2-1, with D maybe TRBD2 (6 bases). Trimming removed 5 bases at V and 6 bases at J, with 11 bases between. This CDR3 contains 13 residues. Germline CDR1 is MNHEY and CDR2 is SVGEGT. CDR3 loop: CASSTRRGNEQFF. The CDR3 DNA sequence: TGTGCCAGCAGTACGAGGAGGGGCAATGAGCAGTTCTTC.

This clonotype was seen a handful of times. The chain is built from TRBV10-3 and TRBJ1-2; no definite D call. CDR1 and CDR2 (germline): ENHRY, SYGVKD. CDR3 length: 16 residues. V was cut by 0 bases and J by 4 bases, with 15 bases left in between. The CDR3 protein is CAISESVGDWAYGYTF. The CDR3 region has the DNA TGTGCCATCAGTGAGTCTGTCGGGGATTGGGCCTATGGCTACACCTTC.

The chain employs TRBV20-1 and TRBJ2-3, with 7 bases fitting TRBD1. The CDR3 consists of 14 residues. Trimming at V came to 0 bases and at J to 2 bases, leaving 2 bases not matched to a gene. Germline-derived CDR1 and CDR2 are DFQATT and SNEGSKA (reference sequence). The CDR3 DNA is TGCAGTGCTAGAGATACAGGGGCCACAGATACGCAGTATTTT. It is translated as CSARDTGATDTQYF.

This clonotype occurred a few times. This chain links TRBV6-2 or TRBV6-3 with TRBJ2-1; D possibly corresponds to TRBD2 (5 bases). The CDR3 consists of 13 residues. Trimming shortened V by 5 bases and J by 4 bases, and 9 bases separated the two germline ends. The germline V gene encodes CDR1 MNHEY and CDR2 SVGEGT. The CDR3 region is CASSRRLYNEQFF. CDR3 nucleotides: TGTGCCAGCAGTCGCCGACTATACAATGAGCAGTTCTTC.